The present T cell receptor beta chain was sequenced within a study of shared clonotypes between healthy human individuals. Study-wide results and limits: The study generally estimated greater richness for naive than memory subsets. Measured sharing among donors was expected to vary with sequencing depth.

A word on this clone: Its specificity is not known. It may be a read error: a sequence one base away is much more abundant.

This table comes from immunoSEQ multiplex PCR, and its TCRdb copy is limited to in-frame clones, with some not included. The sample carries about 1 million clones, around 76% recorded once. A split of CD4+ cells into CD45RA+ naive and CD45RA-negative memory subsets was performed. Losses at the gene ends were 3 bases for V and 2 bases for J; bases not matched to a gene: 3. The CDR3 totals 15 residues. Germline V gene data show CDR1 as SGDLS and CDR2 as YYNGEE. The chain employs TRBV9 and TRBJ2-1; 9 bases align to TRBD1. The sequencing input was memory CD4+ T cells sorted from blood. Subset noted: CD45RA-negative fraction. The clonotype comes from a man younger than 35 in good health. The CDR3 sequence is CASSDGTGTYNEQFF. The CDR3 DNA follows: TGTGCCAGCAGCGACGGGACAGGGACCTACAATGAGCAGTTCTTC.